The present T cell receptor (beta chain) was sequenced within a study of shared clonotypes between healthy human individuals (TCRdb year 2020). Regarding the study in general: A couple of women and a few men aged 18 to 49 years were included in the cohort. For each donor, CD4 naive and CD4 memory were each run on three plates, CD8 naive on two plates, and CD8 memory on one plate. The study deeply sequenced blood TCR repertoires of several healthy adults to estimate repertoire size and the extent of clonotype sharing between individuals. Different laboratories and diverse techniques were used to prepare libraries and sequence TCR repertoires, to increase sequencing depth and limit assay-specific biases. Between about 0.94 and 8.9 billion PBMCs per donor were obtained by leukapheresis. General study outcomes and caveats: Naive subsets generally had larger estimated clonotype richness than memory subsets did. When several donors were compared, the shared fraction of clonotypes was about 5.2% for naive CD4, less than 4% for naive CD8, more than 2% for memory CD4, and 0.4% for memory CD8. Sampling was restricted to blood, and TCR repertoires in tissue are likely to differ from TCR repertoires in blood. Pairwise subsampling led to the expectation that sequencing depth would affect the degree of clonotype sharing among donors. Incomplete sequencing was indicated by rarefaction of sorted-subset datasets, despite the large sequencing depth. Clonotypes shared by all four sorted-subset donors showed higher generation probabilities than non-shared clonotypes. The genetic and exposure-history diversity represented was limited by the small number of donors.

Deletion took 2 bases off V and 7 bases off J, with a span of 8 bases between the germline ends. The CDR3 holds 13 amino acids from the cysteine to the phenylalanine. The entry retains the CDR3 DNA only, 39 bases that are in frame from base 1. From a lookup of the germline V gene, CDR1 and CDR2 are SGHVS and FNYEAQ. As to this clone: Its antigen target is currently unknown. Per-nucleotide qualities are absent, and no much larger clonotype sits a single base away.

The donors were healthy, HIV-negative adults with no recently reported acute infections or vaccinations. All donors were Caucasian adults living in Nashville, Tennessee, USA. CD4+ T cells were enriched by magnetic negative selection; naive cells were then positively selected on CD45RA, and the negative fraction formed the memory subset. Blood was collected by leukapheresis, and PBMCs were isolated by Ficoll-Histopaque density gradient centrifugation and then cryopreserved in liquid nitrogen vapor phase. Purity and quantity of every magnetically sorted T cell population were checked by analytical flow cytometry. Genomic DNA was isolated from every sorted fraction and measured by UV absorbance on a Nanodrop 2000c. Using the deep immunoSEQ assay, TCR CDR3 regions were amplified from genomic DNA by multiplex PCR. Genomic DNA extracted from each cell subset was distributed evenly over all wells of several immunoSEQ 96-well plates, and each plate served as one replicate. Each replicate PCR for sorted subsets received approximately 200 ng genomic DNA, equal to 28,000 or so T cell genomes. Purified libraries were quantified with a Qubit 3.0 fluorometer, sized on a Bioanalyzer 2100, and re-quantified with the KAPA Library Quantification kit. A separate single-read 150-cycle Illumina NextSeq 550 flow cell was used to sequence each immunoSEQ 96-well plate. Turning to the authors' computational methods: Because the immunoSEQ output held only junctional sequences and lacked quality scores, the filtering could not match the filtering applied to full-length reads. Sequences were annotated with PyIR, a Python wrapper for IgBLAST v1.9, and V/J genes and CDR3 were assigned using IMGT germline references. Reads were removed for weak V/J assignments (E-value above 1e-6), missing CDR3, stop codons, out-of-frame junctions, or ambiguous translated residues. V3J clonotypes were defined as sequences sharing an identical inferred V gene, J gene, and CDR3 amino acid sequence. The percentage overlap between two repertoires was calculated by dividing the number of shared unique clonotypes by the size of the smaller repertoire. Richness of each repertoire was evaluated using RTK rarefaction, the Chao1 estimator, and Recon v2.1 estimates of unobserved clonotypes. Generation probabilities were computed with OLGA for all TCRbeta clonotypes obtained by the gDNA method from four donors. Not all clones reach the TCRdb copy of this immuneACCESS table, which keeps in-frame sequences only. Checked studies attribute under half of the gap to unresolved V genes and leave the rest unexplained. V, J and clone size reflect that table, while D and trimming were determined from the DNA. Across this sample there are about 2.4 million clones, with approximately 94% seen only once. Roughly 0.36% of the sample belongs to the ten largest clones.

The material sequenced was naive CD4+ T cells from PBMCs. This sample's cell subset or site label indicates: CD45RA+ positively selected. The clonotype originates from a man between 18 and 35 years old in good health. Some clones in this sample may be carry-over from other donors' samples. In this chain, TRBV7-6 is recombined with TRBJ2-2; the D gene assignment is ambiguous. The CDR3: CASSLISSGELFF. The base sequence is TGTGCCAGCAGCTTAATTTCTAGCGGGGAGCTGTTTTTT.